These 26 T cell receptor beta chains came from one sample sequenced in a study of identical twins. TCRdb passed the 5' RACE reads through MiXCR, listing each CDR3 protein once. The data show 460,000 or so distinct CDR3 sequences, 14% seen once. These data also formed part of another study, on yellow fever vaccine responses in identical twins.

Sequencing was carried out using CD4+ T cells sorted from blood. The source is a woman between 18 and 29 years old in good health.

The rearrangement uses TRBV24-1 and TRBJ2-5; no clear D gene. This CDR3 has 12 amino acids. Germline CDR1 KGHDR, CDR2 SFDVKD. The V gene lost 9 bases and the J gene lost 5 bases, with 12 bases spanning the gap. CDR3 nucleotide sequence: TGTGCCACCGGTACCCGCGGTGAGACCCAGTACTTC. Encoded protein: CATGTRGETQYF.

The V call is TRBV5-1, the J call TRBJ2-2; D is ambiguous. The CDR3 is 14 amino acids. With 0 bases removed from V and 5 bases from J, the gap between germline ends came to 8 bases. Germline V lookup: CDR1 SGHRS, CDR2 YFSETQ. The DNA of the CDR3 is TGCGCCAGCAGCTTGGCACCTGGGACCGGGGAGCTGTTTTTT. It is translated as CASSLAPGTGELFF.

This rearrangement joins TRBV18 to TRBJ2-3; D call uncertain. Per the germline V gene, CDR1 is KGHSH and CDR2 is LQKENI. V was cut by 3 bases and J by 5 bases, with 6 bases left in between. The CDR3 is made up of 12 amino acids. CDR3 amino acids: CASSPQKDTQYF. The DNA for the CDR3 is TGTGCCAGCTCACCCCAAAAAGATACGCAGTATTTT.

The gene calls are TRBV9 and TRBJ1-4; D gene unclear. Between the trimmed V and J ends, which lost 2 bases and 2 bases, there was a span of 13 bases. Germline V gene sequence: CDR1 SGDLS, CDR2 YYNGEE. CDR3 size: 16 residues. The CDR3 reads CASSVYGMGTNEKLFF. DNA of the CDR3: TGTGCCAGCAGCGTTTACGGTATGGGGACTAATGAAAAACTGTTTTTT.

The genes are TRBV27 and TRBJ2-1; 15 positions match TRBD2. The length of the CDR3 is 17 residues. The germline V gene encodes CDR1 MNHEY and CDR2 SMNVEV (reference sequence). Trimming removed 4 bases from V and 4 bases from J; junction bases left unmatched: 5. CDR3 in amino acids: CASSSGLAGGPYNEQFF. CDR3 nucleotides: TGTGCCAGCAGTTCCGGACTAGCGGGGGGGCCGTACAATGAGCAGTTCTTC.

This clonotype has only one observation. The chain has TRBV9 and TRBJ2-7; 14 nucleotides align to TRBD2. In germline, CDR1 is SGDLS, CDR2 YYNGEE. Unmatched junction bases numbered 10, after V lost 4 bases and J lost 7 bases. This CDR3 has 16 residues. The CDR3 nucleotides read TGTGCCAGCAGCACGGGACTAGCGGGAGCAGAGGGTGAGCAGTACTTC. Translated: CASSTGLAGAEGEQYF.

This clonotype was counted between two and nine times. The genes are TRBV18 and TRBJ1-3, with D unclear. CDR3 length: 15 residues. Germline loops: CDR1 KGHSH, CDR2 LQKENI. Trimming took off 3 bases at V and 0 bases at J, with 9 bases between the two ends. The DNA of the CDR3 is TGTGCCAGCTCACCTGTGAGTAGCTCTGGAAACACCATATATTTT. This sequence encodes CASSPVSSSGNTIYF.

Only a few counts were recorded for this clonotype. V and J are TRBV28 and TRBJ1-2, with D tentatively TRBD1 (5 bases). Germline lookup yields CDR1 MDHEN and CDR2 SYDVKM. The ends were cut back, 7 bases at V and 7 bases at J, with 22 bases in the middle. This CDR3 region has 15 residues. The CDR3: CASTTRDAVVGGYTF. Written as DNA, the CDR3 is TGTGCCAGCACCACCCGGGACGCGGTAGTGGGTGGCTACACCTTC.

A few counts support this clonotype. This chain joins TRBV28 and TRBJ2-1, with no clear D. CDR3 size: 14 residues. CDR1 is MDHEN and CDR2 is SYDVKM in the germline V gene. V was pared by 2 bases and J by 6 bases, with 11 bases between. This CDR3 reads CASSLNHRSNEQFF. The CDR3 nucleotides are TGTGCCAGCAGTTTAAATCACAGAAGCAATGAGCAGTTCTTC.

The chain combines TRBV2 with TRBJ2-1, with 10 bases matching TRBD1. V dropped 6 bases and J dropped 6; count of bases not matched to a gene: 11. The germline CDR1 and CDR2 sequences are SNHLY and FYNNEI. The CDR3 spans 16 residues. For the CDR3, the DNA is TGTGCCAGCAGGGGATTTGGGACAGGGGAGGTCAATGAGCAGTTCTTC. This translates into CASRGFGTGEVNEQFF. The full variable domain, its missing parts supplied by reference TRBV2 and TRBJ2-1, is EPEVTQTPSHQVTQMGQEVILRCVPISNHLYFYWYRQILGQKVEFLVSFYNNEISEKSEIFDDQFSVERPDGSNFTLKIRSTKLEDSAMYFCASRGFGTGEVNEQFFGPGTRLTVL.

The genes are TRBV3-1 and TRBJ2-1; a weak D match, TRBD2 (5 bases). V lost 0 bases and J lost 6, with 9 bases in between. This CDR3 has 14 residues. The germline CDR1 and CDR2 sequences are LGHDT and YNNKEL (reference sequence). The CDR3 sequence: CASSQDPSINEQFF. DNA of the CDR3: TGTGCCAGCAGCCAAGATCCTAGCATCAATGAGCAGTTCTTC.

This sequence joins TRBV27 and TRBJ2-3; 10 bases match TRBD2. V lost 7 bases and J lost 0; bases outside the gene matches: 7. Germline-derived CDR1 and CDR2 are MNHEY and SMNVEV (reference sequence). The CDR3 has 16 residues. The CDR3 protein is CASTFPLAGSTDTQYF. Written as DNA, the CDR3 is TGTGCCAGCACCTTTCCACTAGCGGGGAGCACAGATACGCAGTATTTT.

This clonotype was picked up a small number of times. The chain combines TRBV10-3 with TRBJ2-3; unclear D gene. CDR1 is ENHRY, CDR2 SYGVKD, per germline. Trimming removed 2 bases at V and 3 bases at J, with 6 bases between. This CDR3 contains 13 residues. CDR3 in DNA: TGTGCCATCAGTGAGGGAATGACAGATACGCAGTATTTT. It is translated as CAISEGMTDTQYF.

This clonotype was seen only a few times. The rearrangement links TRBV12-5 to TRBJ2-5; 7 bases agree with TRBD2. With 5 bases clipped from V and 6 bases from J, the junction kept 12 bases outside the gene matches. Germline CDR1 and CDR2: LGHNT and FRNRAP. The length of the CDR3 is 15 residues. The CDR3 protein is CASGPGGKGFQTQYF. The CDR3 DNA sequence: TGTGCTAGTGGTCCGGGGGGTAAGGGATTCCAGACCCAGTACTTC.

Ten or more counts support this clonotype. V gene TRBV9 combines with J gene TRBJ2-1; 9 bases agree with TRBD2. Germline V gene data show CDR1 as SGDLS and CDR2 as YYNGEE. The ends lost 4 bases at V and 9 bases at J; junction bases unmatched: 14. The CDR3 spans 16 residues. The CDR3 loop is CASSLIAGAFAGEQFF. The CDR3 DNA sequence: TGTGCCAGCAGCCTGATAGCGGGAGCCTTTGCCGGTGAGCAGTTCTTC.

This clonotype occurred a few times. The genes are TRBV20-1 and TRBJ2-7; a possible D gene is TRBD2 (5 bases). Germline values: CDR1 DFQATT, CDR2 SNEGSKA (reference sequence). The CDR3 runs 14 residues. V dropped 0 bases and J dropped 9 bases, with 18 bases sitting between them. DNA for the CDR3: TGCAGTGCTAGAGATGGGAGTCATGCGCTCGGGCAGTACTTC. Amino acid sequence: CSARDGSHALGQYF.

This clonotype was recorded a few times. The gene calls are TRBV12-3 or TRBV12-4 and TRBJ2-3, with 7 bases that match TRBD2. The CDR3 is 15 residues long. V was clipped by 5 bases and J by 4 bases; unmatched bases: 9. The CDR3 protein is CASSPGLPLSDTQYF. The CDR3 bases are TGTGCCAGCAGTCCGGGACTACCTCTCTCAGATACGCAGTATTTT.

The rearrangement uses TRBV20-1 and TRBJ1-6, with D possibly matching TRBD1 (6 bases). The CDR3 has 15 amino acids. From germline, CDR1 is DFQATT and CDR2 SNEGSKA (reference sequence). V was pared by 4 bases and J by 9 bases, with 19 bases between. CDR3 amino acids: CSAMTGGPQTSPLHF. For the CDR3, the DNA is TGCAGTGCTATGACAGGCGGCCCGCAGACTTCACCCCTCCACTTT.

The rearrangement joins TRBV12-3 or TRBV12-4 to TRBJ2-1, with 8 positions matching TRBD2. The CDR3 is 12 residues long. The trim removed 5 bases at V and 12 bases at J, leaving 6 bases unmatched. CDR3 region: CASSAPRGGQFF. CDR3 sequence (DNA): TGTGCCAGCAGTGCCCCCCGGGGGGGGCAGTTCTTC.

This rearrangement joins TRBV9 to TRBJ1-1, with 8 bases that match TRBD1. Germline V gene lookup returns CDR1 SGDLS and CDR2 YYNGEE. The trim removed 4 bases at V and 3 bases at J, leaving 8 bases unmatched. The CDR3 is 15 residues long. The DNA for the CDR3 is TGTGCCAGCAGCCCAGGGGGCGTAGGAGACACTGAAGCTTTCTTT. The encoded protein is CASSPGGVGDTEAFF.

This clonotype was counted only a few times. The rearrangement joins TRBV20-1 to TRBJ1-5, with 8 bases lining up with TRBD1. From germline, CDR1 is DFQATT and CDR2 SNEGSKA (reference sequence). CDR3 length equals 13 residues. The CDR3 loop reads CGGQAGGNQPQHF. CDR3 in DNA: TGCGGGGGACAGGCTGGGGGCAATCAGCCCCAGCATTTT.

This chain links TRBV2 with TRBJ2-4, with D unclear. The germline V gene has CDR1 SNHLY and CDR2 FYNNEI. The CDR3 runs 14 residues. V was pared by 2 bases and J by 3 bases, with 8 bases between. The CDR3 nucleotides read TGTGCCAGCAGTGAATGGGCGAACAAAAACATTCAGTACTTC. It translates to CASSEWANKNIQYF.

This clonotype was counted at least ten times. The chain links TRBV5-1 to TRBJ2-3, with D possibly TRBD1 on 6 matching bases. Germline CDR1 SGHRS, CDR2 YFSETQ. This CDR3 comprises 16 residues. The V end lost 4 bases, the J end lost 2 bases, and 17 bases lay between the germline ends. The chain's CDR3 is CASSLTGTSNTDTQYF. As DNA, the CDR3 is TGCGCCAGCAGCCTCACCGGGACATCTAACACAGATACGCAGTATTTT.

In DNA, the CDR3 is TGTGCCAGCAGCCCCCGAGGCGATAATGGGTACGAGCAGTACTTC. Translating it yields CASSPRGDNGYEQYF. The chain has TRBV5-6 and TRBJ2-7; D is undetermined. The CDR3 runs 15 residues. In germline, CDR1 is SGHDT, CDR2 YYEEEE. Between the trimmed V and J ends, which lost 4 bases and 4 bases, there was a span of 18 bases. The variable domain in full, with the rest retrieved from reference TRBV5-6 and TRBJ2-7, is DAGVTQSPTHLIKTRGQQVTLRCSPKSGHDTVSWYQQALGQGPQFIFQYYEEEERQRGNFPDRFSGHQFPNYSSELNVNALLLGDSALYLCASSPRGDNGYEQYFGPGTRLTVT.

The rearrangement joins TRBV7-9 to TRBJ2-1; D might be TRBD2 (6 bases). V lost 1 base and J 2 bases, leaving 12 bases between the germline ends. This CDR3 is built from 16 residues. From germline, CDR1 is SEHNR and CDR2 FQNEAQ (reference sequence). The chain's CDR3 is CASSLEGTHPYNEQFF. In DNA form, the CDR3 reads TGTGCCAGCAGCTTAGAGGGGACTCACCCCTACAATGAGCAGTTCTTC. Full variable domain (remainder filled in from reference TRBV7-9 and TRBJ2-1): DTGVSQNPRHKITKRGQNVTFRCDPISEHNRLYWYRQTLGQGPEFLTYFQNEAQLEKSRLLSDRFSAERPKGSFSTLEIQRTEQGDSAMYLCASSLEGTHPYNEQFFGPGTRLTVL.

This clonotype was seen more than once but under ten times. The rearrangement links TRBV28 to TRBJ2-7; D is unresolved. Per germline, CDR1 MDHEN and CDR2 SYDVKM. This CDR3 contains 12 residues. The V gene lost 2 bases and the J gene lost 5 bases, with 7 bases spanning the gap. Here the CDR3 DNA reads TGTGCCAGCAGTTTACCGGGTAACGAGCAGTACTTC. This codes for CASSLPGNEQYF.